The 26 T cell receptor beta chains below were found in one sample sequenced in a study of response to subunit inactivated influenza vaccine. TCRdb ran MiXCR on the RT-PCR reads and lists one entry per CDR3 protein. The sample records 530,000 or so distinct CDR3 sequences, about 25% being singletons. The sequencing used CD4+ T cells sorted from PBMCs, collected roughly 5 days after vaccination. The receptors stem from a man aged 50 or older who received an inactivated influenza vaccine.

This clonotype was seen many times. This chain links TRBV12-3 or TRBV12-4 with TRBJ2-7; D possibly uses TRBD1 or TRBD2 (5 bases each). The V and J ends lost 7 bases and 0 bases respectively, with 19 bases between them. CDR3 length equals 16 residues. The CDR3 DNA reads TGTGCCAGCAACGTTAGGGGATATGGGAGCTCCTACGAGCAGTACTTC. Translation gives CASNVRGYGSSYEQYF.

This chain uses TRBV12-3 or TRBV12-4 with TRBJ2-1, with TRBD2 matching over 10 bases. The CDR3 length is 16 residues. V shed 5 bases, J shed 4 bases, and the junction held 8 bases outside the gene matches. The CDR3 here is CASSPRLAGLYNEQFF. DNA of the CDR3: TGTGCCAGCAGTCCGAGACTAGCGGGCCTATACAATGAGCAGTTCTTC.

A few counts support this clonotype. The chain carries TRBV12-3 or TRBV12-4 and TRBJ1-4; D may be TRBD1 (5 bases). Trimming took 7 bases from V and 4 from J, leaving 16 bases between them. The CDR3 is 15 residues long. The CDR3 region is CASKPDPGSNEKLFF. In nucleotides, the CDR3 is TGTGCCAGCAAACCCGACCCAGGGAGTAATGAAAAACTGTTTTTT.

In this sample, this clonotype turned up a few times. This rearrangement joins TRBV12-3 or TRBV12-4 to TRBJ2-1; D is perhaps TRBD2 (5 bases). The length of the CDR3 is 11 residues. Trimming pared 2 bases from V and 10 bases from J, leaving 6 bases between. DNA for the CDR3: TGTGCCAGCAGTTTACAGCGGGAGCAGTTCTTC. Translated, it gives CASSLQREQFF.

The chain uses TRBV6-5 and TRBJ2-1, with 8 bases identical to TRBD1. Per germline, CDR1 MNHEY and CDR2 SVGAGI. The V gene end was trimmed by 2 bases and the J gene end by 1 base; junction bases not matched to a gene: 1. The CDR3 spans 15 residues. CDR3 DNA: TGTGCCAGCAGTTACAACAGGGGGTCCTACAATGAGCAGTTCTTC. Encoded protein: CASSYNRGSYNEQFF.

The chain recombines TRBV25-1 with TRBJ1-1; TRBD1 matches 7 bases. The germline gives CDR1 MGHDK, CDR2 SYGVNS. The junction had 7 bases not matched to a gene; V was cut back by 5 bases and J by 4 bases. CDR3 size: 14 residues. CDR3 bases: TGTGCCAGCAGTAAAGACAGGGCCGGCACTGAAGCTTTCTTT. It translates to CASSKDRAGTEAFF.

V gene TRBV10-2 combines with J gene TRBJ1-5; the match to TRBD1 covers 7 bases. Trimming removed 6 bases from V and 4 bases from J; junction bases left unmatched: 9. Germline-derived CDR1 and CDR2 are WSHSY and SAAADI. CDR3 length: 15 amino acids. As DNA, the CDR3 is TGCGCCAGCAGCCGAGGGGGCAGGAGTAATCAGCCCCAGCATTTT. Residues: CASSRGGRSNQPQHF.

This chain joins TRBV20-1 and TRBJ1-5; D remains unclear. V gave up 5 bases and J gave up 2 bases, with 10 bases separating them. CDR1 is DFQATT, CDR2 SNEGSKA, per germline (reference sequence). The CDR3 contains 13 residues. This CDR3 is CSAELDGNQPQHF. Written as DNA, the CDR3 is TGCAGTGCTGAACTCGACGGCAATCAGCCCCAGCATTTT.

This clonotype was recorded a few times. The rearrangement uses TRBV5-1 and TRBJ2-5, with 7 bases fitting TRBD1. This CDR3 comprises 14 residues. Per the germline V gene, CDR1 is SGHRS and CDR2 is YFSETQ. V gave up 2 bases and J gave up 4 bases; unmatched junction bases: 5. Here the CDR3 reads CASSLWDSAETQYF. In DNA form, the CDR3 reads TGCGCCAGCAGCTTATGGGACAGTGCAGAGACCCAGTACTTC. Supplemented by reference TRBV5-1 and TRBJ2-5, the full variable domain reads KAGVTQTPRYLIKTRGQQVTLSCSPISGHRSVSWYQQTPGQGLQFLFEYFSETQRNKGNFPGRFSGRQFSNSRSEMNVSTLELGDSALYLCASSLWDSAETQYFGPGTRLLVL.

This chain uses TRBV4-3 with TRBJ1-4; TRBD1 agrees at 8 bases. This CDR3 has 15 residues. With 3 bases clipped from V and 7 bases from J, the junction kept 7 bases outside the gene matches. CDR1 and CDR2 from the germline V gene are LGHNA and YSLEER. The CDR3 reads CASSQDWTGREKLFF. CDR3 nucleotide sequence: TGCGCCAGCAGCCAGGACTGGACAGGGCGTGAAAAACTGTTTTTT.

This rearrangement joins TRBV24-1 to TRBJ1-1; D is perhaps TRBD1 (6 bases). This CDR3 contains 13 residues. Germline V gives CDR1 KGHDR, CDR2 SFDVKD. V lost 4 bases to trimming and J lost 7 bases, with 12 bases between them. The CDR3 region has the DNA TGTGCCACCAGTGACCAATTGACAGGTGAAGCTTTCTTT. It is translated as CATSDQLTGEAFF.

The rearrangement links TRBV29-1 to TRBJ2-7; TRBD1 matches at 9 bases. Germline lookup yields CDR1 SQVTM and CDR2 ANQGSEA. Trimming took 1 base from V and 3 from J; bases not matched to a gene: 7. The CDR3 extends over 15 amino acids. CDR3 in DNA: TGCAGCGTTGAAGGTGTACAGGGGGCTGGCTACGAGCAGTACTTC. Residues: CSVEGVQGAGYEQYF.

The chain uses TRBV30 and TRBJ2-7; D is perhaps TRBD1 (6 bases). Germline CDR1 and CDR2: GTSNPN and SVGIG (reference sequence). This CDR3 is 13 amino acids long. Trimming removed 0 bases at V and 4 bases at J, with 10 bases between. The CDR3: CAWSVRRGYEQYF. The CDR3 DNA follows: TGTGCCTGGAGTGTACGCAGGGGTTACGAGCAGTACTTC.

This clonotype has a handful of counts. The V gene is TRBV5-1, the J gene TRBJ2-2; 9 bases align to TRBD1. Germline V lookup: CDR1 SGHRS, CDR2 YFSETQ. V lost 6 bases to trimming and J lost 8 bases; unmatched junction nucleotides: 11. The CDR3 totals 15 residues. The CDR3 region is CASTPGQGGSGELFF. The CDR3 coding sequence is TGCGCCAGCACCCCGGGACAGGGTGGATCGGGGGAGCTGTTTTTT. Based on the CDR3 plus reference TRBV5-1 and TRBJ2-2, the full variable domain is KAGVTQTPRYLIKTRGQQVTLSCSPISGHRSVSWYQQTPGQGLQFLFEYFSETQRNKGNFPGRFSGRQFSNSRSEMNVSTLELGDSALYLCASTPGQGGSGELFFGEGSRLTVL.

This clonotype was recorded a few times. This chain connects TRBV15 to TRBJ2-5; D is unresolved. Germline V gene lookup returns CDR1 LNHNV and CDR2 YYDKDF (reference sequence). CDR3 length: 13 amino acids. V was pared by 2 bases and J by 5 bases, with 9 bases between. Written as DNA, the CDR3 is TGTGCCACCAGCAGACAAAACTCCGAGACCCAGTACTTC. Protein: CATSRQNSETQYF.

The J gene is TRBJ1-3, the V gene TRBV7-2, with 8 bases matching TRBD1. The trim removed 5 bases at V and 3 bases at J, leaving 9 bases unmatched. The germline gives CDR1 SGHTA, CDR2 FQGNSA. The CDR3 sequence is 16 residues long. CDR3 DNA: TGTGCCAGCAGCGCAGGACAGGGAGGAATTGGAAACACCATATATTTT. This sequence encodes CASSAGQGGIGNTIYF.

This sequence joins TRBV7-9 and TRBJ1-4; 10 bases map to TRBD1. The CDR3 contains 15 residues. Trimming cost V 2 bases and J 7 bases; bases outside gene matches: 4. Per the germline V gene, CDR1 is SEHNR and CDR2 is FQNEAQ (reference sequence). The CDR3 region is CASSLQGTGVEKLFF. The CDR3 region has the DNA TGTGCCAGCAGCTTACAAGGGACAGGGGTTGAAAAACTGTTTTTT.

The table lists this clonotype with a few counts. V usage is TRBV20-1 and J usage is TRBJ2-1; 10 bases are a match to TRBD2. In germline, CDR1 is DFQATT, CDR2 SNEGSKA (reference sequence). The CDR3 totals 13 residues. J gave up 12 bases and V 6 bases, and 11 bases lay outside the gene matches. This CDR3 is CSARTSGRNRQFF. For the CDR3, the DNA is TGCAGTGCCCGGACTAGCGGCCGCAATAGGCAGTTCTTC.

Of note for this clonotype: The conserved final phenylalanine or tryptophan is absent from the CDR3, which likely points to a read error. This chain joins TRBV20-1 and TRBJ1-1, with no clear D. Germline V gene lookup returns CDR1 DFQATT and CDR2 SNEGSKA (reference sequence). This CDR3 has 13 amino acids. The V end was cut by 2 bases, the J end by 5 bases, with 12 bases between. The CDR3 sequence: CSARFPGGTEAFL. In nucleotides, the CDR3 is TGCAGTGCTAGATTCCCGGGCGGGACTGAAGCTTTCCTT.

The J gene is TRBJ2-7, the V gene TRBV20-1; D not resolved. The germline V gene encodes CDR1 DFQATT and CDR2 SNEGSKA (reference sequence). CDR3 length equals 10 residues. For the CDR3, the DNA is TGCAGACGGCATCCCTACGAGCAGTACTTC. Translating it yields CRRHPYEQYF.

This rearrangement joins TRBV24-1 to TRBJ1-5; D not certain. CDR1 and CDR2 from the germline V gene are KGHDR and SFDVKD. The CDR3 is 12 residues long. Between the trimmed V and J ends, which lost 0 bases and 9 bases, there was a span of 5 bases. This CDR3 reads CATSDLAGPQHF. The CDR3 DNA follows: TGTGCCACCAGTGATTTGGCTGGGCCCCAGCATTTT.

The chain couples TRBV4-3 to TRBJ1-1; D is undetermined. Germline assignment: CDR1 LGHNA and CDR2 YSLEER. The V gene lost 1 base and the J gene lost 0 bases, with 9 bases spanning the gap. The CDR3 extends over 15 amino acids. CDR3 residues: CASSQGFLVNTEAFF. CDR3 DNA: TGCGCCAGCAGCCAAGGCTTCCTCGTGAACACTGAAGCTTTCTTT.

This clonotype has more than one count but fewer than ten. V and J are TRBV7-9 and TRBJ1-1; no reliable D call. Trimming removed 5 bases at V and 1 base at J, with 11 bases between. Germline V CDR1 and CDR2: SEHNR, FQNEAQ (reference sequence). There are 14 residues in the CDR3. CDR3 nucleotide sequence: TGTGCCAGCAGCCGGAACTCCCCGAACACTGAAGCTTTCTTT. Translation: CASSRNSPNTEAFF.

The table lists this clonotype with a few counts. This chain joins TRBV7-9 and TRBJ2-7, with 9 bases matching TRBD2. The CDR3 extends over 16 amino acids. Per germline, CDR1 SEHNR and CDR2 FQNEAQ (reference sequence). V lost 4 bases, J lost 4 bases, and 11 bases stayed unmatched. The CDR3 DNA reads TGTGCCAGCAGCTCTGGTAGGACTAGCGCGGCGTACGAGCAGTACTTC. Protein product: CASSSGRTSAAYEQYF.

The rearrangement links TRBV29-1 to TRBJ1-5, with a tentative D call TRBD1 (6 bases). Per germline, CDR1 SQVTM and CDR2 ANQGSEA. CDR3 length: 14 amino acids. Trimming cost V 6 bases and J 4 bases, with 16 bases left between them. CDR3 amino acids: CSVATGSRNQPQHF. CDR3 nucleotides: TGCAGCGTGGCTACAGGGTCGAGGAATCAGCCCCAGCATTTT.

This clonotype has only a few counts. The CDR3 sequence is CASSLRRDQPQHF. The CDR3 nucleotides are TGTGCCAGCAGTTTAAGGAGGGATCAGCCCCAGCATTTT. The gene calls are TRBV12-3 or TRBV12-4 and TRBJ1-5, with D uncertain. The CDR3 loop spans 13 amino acids. V was trimmed by 2 bases and J by 5 bases, leaving 7 bases between them.